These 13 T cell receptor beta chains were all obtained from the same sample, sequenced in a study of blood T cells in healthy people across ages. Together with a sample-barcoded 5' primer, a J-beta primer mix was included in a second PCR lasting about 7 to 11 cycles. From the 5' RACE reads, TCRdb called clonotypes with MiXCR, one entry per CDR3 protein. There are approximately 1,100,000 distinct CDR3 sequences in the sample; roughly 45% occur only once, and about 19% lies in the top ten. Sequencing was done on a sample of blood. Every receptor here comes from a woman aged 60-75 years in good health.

The CDR3: CASSQARQSNQPQHF. Here the CDR3 DNA reads TGCGCCAGCAGCCAAGCTCGGCAGAGCAATCAGCCCCAGCATTTT. This rearrangement joins TRBV4-1 to TRBJ1-5; D not certain. Trimming removed 1 base at V and 1 base at J, with 8 bases between. From germline, CDR1 is MGHRA and CDR2 YSYEKL. The length of the CDR3 is 15 residues.

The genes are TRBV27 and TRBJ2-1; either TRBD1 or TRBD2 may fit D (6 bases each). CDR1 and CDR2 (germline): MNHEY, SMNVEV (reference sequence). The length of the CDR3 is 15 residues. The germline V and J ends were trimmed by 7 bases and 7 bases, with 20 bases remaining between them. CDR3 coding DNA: TGTGCCAGCACCCCCTGGGGACTCCAGGGGAATGAGCAGTTCTTC. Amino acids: CASTPWGLQGNEQFF.

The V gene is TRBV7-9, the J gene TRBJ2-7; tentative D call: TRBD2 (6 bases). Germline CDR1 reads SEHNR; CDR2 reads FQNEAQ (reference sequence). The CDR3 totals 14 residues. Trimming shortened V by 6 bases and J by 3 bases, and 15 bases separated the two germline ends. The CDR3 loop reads CASSNTGAGYEQYF. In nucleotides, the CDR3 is TGTGCCAGCAGTAATACAGGAGCGGGCTACGAGCAGTACTTC. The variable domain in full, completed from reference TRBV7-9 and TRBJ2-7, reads DTGVSQNPRHKITKRGQNVTFRCDPISEHNRLYWYRQTLGQGPEFLTYFQNEAQLEKSRLLSDRFSAERPKGSFSTLEIQRTEQGDSAMYLCASSNTGAGYEQYFGPGTRLTVT.

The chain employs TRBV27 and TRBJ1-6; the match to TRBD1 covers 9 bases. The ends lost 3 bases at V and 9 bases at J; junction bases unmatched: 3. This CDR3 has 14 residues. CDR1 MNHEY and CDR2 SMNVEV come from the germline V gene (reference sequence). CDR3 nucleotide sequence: TGTGCCAGCAGTTTGGGGACAGGGAGTTCACCCCTCCACTTT. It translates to CASSLGTGSSPLHF.

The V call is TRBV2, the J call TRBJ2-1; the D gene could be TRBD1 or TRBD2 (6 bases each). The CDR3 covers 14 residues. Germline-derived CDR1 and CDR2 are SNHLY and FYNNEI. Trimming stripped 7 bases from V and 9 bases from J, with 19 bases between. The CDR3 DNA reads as TGTGCCAGCAAAAAGGGGGGCAGGGTTGGTGAGCAGTTCTTC. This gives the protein CASKKGGRVGEQFF. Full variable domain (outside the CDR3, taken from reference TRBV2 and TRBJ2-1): EPEVTQTPSHQVTQMGQEVILRCVPISNHLYFYWYRQILGQKVEFLVSFYNNEISEKSEIFDDQFSVERPDGSNFTLKIRSTKLEDSAMYFCASKKGGRVGEQFFGPGTRLTVL.

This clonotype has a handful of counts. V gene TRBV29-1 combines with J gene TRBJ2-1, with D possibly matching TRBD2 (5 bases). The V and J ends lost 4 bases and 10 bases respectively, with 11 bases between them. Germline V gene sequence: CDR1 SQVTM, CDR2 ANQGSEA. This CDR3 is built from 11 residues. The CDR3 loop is CSVVAWEEQFF. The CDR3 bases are TGCAGCGTTGTAGCCTGGGAGGAGCAGTTCTTC.

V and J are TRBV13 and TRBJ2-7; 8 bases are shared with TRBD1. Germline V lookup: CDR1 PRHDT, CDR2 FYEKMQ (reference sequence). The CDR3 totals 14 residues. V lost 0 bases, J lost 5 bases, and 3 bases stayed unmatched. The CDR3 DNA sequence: TGTGCCAGCAGCTTAGGGACAGGGGTACACGAGCAGTACTTC. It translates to CASSLGTGVHEQYF.

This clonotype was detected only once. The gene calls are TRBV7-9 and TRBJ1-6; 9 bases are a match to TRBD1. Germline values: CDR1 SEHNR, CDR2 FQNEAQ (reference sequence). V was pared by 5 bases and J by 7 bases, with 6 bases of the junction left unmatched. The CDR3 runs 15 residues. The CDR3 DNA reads TGTGCCAGCAGCACAGGGGGCATAGGGAATTCACCCCTCCACTTT. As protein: CASSTGGIGNSPLHF.

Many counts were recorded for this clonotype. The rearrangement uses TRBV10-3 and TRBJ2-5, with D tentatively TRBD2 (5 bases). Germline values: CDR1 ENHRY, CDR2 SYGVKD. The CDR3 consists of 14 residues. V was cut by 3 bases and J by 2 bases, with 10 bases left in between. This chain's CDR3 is CAISDGGSQETQYF. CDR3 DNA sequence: TGTGCCATCAGTGATGGCGGGTCGCAAGAGACCCAGTACTTC.

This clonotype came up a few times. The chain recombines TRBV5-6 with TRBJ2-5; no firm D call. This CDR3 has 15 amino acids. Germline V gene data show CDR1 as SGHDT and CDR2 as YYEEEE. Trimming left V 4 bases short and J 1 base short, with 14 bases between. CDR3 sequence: CASSLSPGSQETQYF. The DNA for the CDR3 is TGTGCCAGCAGCCTGTCCCCCGGCTCCCAAGAGACCCAGTACTTC.

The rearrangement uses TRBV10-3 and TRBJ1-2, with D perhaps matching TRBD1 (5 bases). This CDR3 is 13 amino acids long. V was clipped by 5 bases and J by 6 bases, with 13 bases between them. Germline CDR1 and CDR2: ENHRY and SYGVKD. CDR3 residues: CAISPGTHDGYTF. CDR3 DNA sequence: TGTGCCATCAGTCCCGGGACCCACGATGGCTACACCTTC.

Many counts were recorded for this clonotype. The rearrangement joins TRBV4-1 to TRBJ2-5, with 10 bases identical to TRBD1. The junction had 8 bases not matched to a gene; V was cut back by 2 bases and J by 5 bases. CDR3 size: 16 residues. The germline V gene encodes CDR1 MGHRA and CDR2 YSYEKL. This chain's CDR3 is CASSQLPGQGRETQYF. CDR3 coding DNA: TGCGCCAGCAGCCAACTACCGGGACAGGGGAGGGAGACCCAGTACTTC.

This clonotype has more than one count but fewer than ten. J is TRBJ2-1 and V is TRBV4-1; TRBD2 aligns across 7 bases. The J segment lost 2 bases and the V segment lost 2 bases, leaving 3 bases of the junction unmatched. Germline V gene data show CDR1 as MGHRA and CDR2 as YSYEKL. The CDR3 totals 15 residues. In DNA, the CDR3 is TGCGCCAGCAGCCAATTAAGCGGGGCCTACAATGAGCAGTTCTTC. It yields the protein CASSQLSGAYNEQFF.